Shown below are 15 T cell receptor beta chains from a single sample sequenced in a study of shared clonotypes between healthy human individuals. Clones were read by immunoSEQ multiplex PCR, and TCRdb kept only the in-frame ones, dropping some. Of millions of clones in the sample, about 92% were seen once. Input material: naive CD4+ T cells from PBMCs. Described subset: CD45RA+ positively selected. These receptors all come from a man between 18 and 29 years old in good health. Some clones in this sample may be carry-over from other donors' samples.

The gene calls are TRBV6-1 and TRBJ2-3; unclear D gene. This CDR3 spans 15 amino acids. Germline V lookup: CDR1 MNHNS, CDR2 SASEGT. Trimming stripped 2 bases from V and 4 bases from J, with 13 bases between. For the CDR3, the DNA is TGTGCCAGCAGTGAATTTAAAGGGTTTCCAGATACGCAGTATTTT. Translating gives CASSEFKGFPDTQYF.

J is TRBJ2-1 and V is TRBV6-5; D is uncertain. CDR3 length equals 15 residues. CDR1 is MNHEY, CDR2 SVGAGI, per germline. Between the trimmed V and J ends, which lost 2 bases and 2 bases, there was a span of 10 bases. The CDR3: CASSYVDAAYNEQFF. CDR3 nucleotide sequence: TGTGCCAGCAGTTACGTGGACGCCGCCTACAATGAGCAGTTCTTC.

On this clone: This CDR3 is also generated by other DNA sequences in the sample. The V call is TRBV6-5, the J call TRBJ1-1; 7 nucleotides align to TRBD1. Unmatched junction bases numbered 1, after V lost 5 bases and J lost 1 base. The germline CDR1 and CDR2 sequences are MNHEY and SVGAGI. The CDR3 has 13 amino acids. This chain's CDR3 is CASSNRGNTEAFF. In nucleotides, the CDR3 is TGTGCCAGCAGTAACAGGGGGAACACTGAAGCTTTCTTT.

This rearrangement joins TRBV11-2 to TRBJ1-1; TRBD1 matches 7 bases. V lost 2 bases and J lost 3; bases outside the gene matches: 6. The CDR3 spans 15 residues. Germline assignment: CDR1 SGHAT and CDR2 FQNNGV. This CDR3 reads CASSLSTGAYTEAFF. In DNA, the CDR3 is TGTGCCAGCAGCTTATCAACAGGGGCCTACACTGAAGCTTTCTTT.

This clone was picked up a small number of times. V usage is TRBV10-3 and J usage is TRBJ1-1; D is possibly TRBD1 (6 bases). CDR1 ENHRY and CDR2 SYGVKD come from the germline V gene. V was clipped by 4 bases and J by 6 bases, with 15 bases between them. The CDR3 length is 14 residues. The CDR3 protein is CAISARTDFPEAFF. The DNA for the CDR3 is TGTGCCATCAGTGCCCGGACAGACTTCCCTGAAGCTTTCTTT.

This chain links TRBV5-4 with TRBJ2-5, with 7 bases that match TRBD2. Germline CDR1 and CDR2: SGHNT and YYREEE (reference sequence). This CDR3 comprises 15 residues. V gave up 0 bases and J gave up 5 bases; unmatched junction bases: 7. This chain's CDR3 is CASSLGASGRETQYF. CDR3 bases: TGTGCCAGCAGCTTGGGGGCTAGCGGTAGGGAGACCCAGTACTTC.

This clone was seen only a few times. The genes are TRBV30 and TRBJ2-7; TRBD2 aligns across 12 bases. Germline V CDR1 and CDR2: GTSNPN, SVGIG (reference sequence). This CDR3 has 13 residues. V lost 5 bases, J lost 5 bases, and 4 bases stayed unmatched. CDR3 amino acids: CAWAGLAGHEQYF. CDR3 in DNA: TGTGCCTGGGCGGGACTAGCGGGCCACGAGCAGTACTTC.

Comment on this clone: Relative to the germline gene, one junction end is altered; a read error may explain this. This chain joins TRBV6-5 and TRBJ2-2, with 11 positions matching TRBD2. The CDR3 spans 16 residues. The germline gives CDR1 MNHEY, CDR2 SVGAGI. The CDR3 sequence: CASSSLAGGNTGELSF. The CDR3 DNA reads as TGTGCCAGCAGTTCCTTAGCGGGAGGGAACACCGGGGAGCTGTCTTTT.

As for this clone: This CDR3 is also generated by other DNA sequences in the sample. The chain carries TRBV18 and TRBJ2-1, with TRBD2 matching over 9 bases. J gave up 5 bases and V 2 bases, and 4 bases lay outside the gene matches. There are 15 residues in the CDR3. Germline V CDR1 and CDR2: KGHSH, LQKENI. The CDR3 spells CASSPTSGSHNEQFF. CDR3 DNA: TGTGCCAGCTCACCAACTAGCGGGTCCCACAATGAGCAGTTCTTC.

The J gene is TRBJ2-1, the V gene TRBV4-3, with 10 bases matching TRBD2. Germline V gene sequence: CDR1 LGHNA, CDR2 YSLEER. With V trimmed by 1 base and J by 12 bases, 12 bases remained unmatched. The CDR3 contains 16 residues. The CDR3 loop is CASSQGLGLAAPGQFF. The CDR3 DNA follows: TGCGCCAGCAGCCAAGGCCTCGGACTAGCGGCCCCAGGGCAGTTCTTC.

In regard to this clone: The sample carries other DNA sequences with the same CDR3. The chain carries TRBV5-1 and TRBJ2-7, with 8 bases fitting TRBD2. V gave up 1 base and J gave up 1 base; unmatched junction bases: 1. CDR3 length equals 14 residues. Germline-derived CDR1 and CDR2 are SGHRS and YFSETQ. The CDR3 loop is CASSLTSGSYEQYF. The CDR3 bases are TGCGCCAGCAGCTTGACTAGCGGATCCTACGAGCAGTACTTC.

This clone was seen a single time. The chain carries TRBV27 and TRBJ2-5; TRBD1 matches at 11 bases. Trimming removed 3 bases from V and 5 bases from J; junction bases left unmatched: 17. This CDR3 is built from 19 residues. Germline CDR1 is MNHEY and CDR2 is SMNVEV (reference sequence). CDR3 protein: CASSLTGTGGFSRDETQYF. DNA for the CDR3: TGTGCCAGCAGTTTGACCGGGACAGGGGGGTTTAGTCGGGACGAGACCCAGTACTTC.

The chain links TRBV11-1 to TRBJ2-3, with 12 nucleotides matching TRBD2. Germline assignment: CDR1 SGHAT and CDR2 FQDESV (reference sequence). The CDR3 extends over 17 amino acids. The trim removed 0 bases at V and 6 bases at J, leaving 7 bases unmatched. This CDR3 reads CASSLAPLAGGRDTQYF. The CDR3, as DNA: TGTGCCAGCAGCTTAGCCCCACTAGCGGGAGGCCGGGATACGCAGTATTTT.

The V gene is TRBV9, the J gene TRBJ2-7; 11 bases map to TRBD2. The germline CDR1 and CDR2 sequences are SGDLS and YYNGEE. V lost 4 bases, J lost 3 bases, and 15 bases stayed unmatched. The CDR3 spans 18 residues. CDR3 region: CASSPRTSGSLGYYEQYF. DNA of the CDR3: TGTGCCAGCAGCCCCCGGACTAGCGGGTCACTCGGATACTACGAGCAGTACTTC.

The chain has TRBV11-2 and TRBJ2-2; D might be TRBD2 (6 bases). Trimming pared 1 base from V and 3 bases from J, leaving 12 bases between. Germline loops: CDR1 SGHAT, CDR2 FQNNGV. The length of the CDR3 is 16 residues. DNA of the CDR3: TGTGCCAGCAGCTTAGTCCCTAGCGCTTACACCGGGGAGCTGTTTTTT. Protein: CASSLVPSAYTGELFF.